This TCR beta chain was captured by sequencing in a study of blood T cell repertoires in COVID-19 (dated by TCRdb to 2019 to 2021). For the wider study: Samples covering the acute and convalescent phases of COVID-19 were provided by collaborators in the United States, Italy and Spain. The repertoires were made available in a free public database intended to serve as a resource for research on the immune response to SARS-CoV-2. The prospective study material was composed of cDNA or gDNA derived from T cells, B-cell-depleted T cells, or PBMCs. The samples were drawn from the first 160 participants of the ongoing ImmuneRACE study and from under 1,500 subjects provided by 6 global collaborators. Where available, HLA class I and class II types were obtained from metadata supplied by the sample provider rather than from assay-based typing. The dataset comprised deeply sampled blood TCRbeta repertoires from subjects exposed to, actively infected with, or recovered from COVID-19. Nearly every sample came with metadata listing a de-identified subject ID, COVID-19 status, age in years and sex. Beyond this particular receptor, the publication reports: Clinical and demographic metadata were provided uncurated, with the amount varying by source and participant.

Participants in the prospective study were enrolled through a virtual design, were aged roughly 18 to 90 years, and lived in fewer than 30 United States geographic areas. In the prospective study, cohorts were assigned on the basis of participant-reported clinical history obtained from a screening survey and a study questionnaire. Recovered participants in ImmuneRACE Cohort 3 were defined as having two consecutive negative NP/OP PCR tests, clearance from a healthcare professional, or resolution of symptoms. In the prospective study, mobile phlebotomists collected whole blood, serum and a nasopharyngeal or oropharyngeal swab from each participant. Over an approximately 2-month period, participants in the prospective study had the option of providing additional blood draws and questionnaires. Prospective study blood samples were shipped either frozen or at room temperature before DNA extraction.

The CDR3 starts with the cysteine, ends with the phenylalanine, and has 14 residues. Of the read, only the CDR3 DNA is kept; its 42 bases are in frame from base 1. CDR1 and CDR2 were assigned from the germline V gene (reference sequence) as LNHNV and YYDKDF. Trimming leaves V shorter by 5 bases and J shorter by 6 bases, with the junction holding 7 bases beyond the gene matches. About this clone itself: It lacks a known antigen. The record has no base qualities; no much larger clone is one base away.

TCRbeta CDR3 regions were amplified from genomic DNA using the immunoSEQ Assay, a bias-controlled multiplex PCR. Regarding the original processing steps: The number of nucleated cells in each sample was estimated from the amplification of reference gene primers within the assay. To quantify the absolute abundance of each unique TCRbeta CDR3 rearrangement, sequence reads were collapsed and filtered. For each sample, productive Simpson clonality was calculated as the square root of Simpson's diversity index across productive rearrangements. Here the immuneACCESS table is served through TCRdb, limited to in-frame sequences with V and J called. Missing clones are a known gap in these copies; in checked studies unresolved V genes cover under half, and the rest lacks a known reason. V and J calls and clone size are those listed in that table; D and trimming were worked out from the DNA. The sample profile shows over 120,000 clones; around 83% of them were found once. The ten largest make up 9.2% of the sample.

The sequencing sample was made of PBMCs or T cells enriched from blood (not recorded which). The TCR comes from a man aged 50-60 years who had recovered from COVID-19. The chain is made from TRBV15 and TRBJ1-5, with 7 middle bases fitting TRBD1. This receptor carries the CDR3 CATSGGQLGQPQHF. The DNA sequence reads TGTGCCACCAGCGGGGGACAGTTGGGTCAGCCCCAGCATTTT.